The rows below give T cell receptor beta chains drawn from one sample of a study of Ad26.COV2.S vaccination and SARS-CoV-2 variants. Sequencing was performed with immunoSEQ multiplex PCR; in TCRdb, only in-frame clones are kept and a portion is missing. The sample shows some 390,000 clones, about 89% of them seen only once. The sample consisted of peripheral blood, taken in a trial of Ad26.COV2.S vaccine versus placebo. These receptors all come from a person aged 18 to 59 who received the Ad26.COV2.S COVID-19 vaccine or a placebo. CDR3s include the opening cysteine and the closing phenylalanine or tryptophan. Each record gives: J gene, V gene, D gene, clone size, CDR3 protein, CDR3 DNA. A D gene is named only where the DNA matches it firmly. Part of the rows lack a size; the others show once, few, many or a class for expanded clones.

J: TRBJ2-3; V: TRBV21-1; D: NA; size: NA; CDR3: CASSKAPPKPQGNGTDTQYF; DNA: TGTGCCAGCAGCAAAGCCCCACCTAAACCACAGGGAAACGGCACAGATACGCAGTATTTT
J: TRBJ2-4; V: TRBV7-9; D: NA; size: once; CDR3: CASAGRDGSAKNIQYF; DNA: TGTGCCAGTGCGGGGCGGGACGGTTCTGCCAAAAACATTCAGTACTTC
J: TRBJ2-7; V: TRBV5-4; D: TRBD1; size: NA; CDR3: CASSSGGSSYEQYF; DNA: TGTGCCAGCAGCTCAGGGGGTAGCTCCTACGAGCAGTACTTC
J: TRBJ1-2; V: TRBV28; D: TRBD1; size: NA; CDR3: CASRAGQGIRGYTF; DNA: TGTGCCAGCAGAGCCGGACAGGGGATACGTGGCTACACCTTC
J: TRBJ1-5; V: TRBV12-3/TRBV12-4; D: NA; size: once; CDR3: CASSLGPLEPQHF; DNA: TGTGCCAGCAGTTTAGGGCCTTTGGAGCCCCAGCATTTT
J: TRBJ2-5; V: TRBV7-9; D: TRBD2; size: NA; CDR3: CASSPRLAAQETQYF; DNA: TGTGCCAGCAGCCCGAGACTAGCGGCCCAAGAGACCCAGTACTTC
J: TRBJ2-1; V: TRBV10-2; D: TRBD2; size: NA; CDR3: CASSDRGAGEGKNEQFF; DNA: TGCGCCAGCAGTGATCGGGGAGCGGGAGAGGGTAAAAATGAGCAGTTCTTC
J: TRBJ1-2; V: TRBV5-5; D: NA; size: NA; CDR3: CASSLDGPYGYTF; DNA: TGTGCCAGCAGCTTGGACGGCCCCTATGGCTACACCTTC
J: TRBJ2-1; V: TRBV21-1; D: NA; size: few; CDR3: CASSKQPRDRDDNEQFF; DNA: TGTGCCAGCAGCAAACAGCCGAGGGACAGGGACGACAATGAGCAGTTCTTC
J: TRBJ2-1; V: TRBV12-5; D: NA; size: NA; CDR3: CASGPPGAGVGINEQFF; DNA: TGTGCTAGTGGTCCCCCGGGGGCGGGAGTGGGGATCAATGAGCAGTTCTTC
J: TRBJ2-1; V: TRBV5-1; D: NA; size: NA; CDR3: CASSLDTPRDPFF; DNA: TGCGCCAGCAGCTTGGACACCCCTCGGGATCCGTTCTTC
J: TRBJ2-2; V: TRBV2; D: NA; size: NA; CDR3: CASMTGPSPGELFF; DNA: TGTGCCAGCATGACCGGACCCTCACCCGGGGAGCTGTTTTTT
J: TRBJ2-1; V: TRBV7-2; D: TRBD2; size: NA; CDR3: CASSFTSGKWGQFF; DNA: TGTGCCAGCAGCTTCACTAGCGGGAAGTGGGGGCAGTTCTTC
J: TRBJ2-3; V: TRBV15; D: TRBD2; size: NA; CDR3: CATSGSGSDTQYF; DNA: TGTGCCACCAGCGGTAGCGGGAGCGATACGCAGTATTTT
J: TRBJ2-7; V: TRBV5-4; D: NA; size: few; CDR3: CASTLRGAGYEQYF; DNA: TGTGCCAGCACCCTAAGGGGGGCGGGGTACGAGCAGTACTTC
J: TRBJ2-7; V: TRBV5-1; D: NA; size: NA; CDR3: CASSYQDSSYEQYF; DNA: TGCGCCAGCAGCTACCAGGACAGCTCCTACGAGCAGTACTTC
J: TRBJ1-1; V: TRBV7-8; D: NA; size: NA; CDR3: CASSLYRKMNTEAFF; DNA: TGTGCCAGCAGCTTGTACAGGAAGATGAACACTGAAGCTTTCTTT
J: TRBJ1-2; V: TRBV9; D: NA; size: NA; CDR3: CASSVERDYGYTF; DNA: TGTGCCAGCAGCGTGGAGCGAGACTATGGCTACACCTTC
J: TRBJ1-5; V: TRBV12-3/TRBV12-4; D: NA; size: NA; CDR3: CASTPSRNQPQHF; DNA: TGTGCCAGCACCCCCAGCAGGAATCAGCCCCAGCATTTT
J: TRBJ2-7; V: TRBV5-8; D: NA; size: NA; CDR3: CASRGQGEYEQYF; DNA: TGTGCCAGCAGGGGGCAGGGTGAATACGAGCAGTACTTC
J: TRBJ2-5; V: TRBV7-2; D: NA; size: NA; CDR3: CASSLDGSAQETQYF; DNA: TGTGCCAGCAGCTTAGACGGGAGTGCGCAAGAGACCCAGTACTTC
J: TRBJ1-1; V: TRBV12-5; D: TRBD1; size: NA; CDR3: CASAVQGASEAFF; DNA: TGTGCTAGTGCCGTACAGGGGGCGTCCGAAGCTTTCTTT
J: TRBJ2-2; V: TRBV6-4; D: TRBD2; size: NA; CDR3: CASSRGDDTGELFF; DNA: TGTGCCAGCAGTCGGGGGGATGACACCGGGGAGCTGTTTTTT
J: TRBJ1-6; V: TRBV5-1; D: NA; size: NA; CDR3: CASSPTGPQINSPLHF; DNA: TGCGCCAGCAGCCCGACCGGGCCACAGATTAATTCACCCCTCCACTTT
J: TRBJ2-3; V: TRBV5-4; D: TRBD1; size: NA; CDR3: CASSGQGRTDTQYF; DNA: TGTGCCAGCAGCGGACAGGGGCGAACAGATACGCAGTATTTT
J: TRBJ1-2; V: TRBV4-2; D: TRBD1; size: NA; CDR3: CASSQEPGTGGGGYTF; DNA: TGTGCCAGCAGCCAAGAGCCCGGGACAGGGGGAGGTGGCTACACCTTC
J: TRBJ2-1; V: TRBV5-5; D: TRBD2; size: NA; CDR3: CASSLGGRPFYNEQFF; DNA: TGTGCCAGCAGCTTGGGCGGGAGGCCCTTCTACAATGAGCAGTTCTTC
J: TRBJ2-3; V: TRBV27; D: TRBD1; size: NA; CDR3: CASSLGTGGLTDTQYF; DNA: TGTGCCAGCAGTTTAGGGACAGGGGGACTCACAGATACGCAGTATTTT
J: TRBJ2-7; V: TRBV10-3; D: NA; size: NA; CDR3: CAINSRDSRYEQYF; DNA: TGTGCCATCAACTCCCGGGACTCCCGCTACGAGCAGTACTTC
J: TRBJ1-5; V: TRBV5-6; D: TRBD1; size: NA; CDR3: CASSFQGAGNQPQHF; DNA: TGTGCCAGCAGCTTCCAGGGGGCGGGCAATCAGCCCCAGCATTTT
J: TRBJ2-3; V: TRBV4-1; D: TRBD1; size: NA; CDR3: CASSQETGGWTDTQYF; DNA: TGCGCCAGCAGCCAAGAGACAGGGGGCTGGACAGATACGCAGTATTTT
J: TRBJ2-3; V: TRBV20-1; D: NA; size: NA; CDR3: CSASWGADTQYF; DNA: TGCAGTGCTAGTTGGGGGGCAGATACGCAGTATTTT
J: TRBJ1-2; V: TRBV7-9; D: NA; size: NA; CDR3: CASSRPNYGYTF; DNA: TGTGCCAGCAGCCGACCTAACTATGGCTACACCTTC
J: TRBJ2-2; V: TRBV15; D: NA; size: NA; CDR3: CATSRDLGVTGELFF; DNA: TGTGCCACCAGCAGAGATCTTGGGGTCACCGGGGAGCTGTTTTTT
J: TRBJ1-6; V: TRBV19; D: TRBD1; size: NA; CDR3: CASSFDREGSPLHF; DNA: TGTGCCAGTAGTTTCGACAGGGAGGGTTCACCCCTCCACTTT
J: TRBJ2-7; V: TRBV19; D: TRBD1; size: NA; CDR3: CASTTLGQGGEQYF; DNA: TGTGCCAGTACCACTCTGGGACAGGGAGGTGAGCAGTACTTC
J: TRBJ2-5; V: TRBV28; D: NA; size: NA; CDR3: CASTLNIGWADIETQYF; DNA: TGTGCCAGCACCTTAAACATAGGGTGGGCCGATATAGAGACCCAGTACTTC
J: TRBJ2-7; V: TRBV11-2; D: NA; size: NA; CDR3: CASSSGDEQYF; DNA: TGTGCCAGCAGCTCAGGCGACGAGCAGTACTTC
J: TRBJ1-3; V: TRBV5-6; D: TRBD1; size: NA; CDR3: CASSMGQNSGNTIYF; DNA: TGTGCCAGCAGTATGGGACAGAACTCTGGAAACACCATATATTTT
J: TRBJ2-4; V: TRBV2; D: TRBD2; size: NA; CDR3: CASTFGLAIAKNIQYF; DNA: TGTGCCAGCACTTTCGGACTAGCCATTGCCAAAAACATTCAGTACTTC
J: TRBJ1-2; V: TRBV6-5; D: NA; size: few; CDR3: CASRADANYGYTF; DNA: TGTGCCAGCAGAGCGGACGCTAACTATGGCTACACCTTC
J: TRBJ2-3; V: TRBV27; D: TRBD1; size: NA; CDR3: CASSFDRDDTQYF; DNA: TGTGCCAGCAGTTTCGACAGGGATGATACGCAGTATTTT
J: TRBJ2-1; V: TRBV27; D: NA; size: NA; CDR3: CASGEGAGNEQFF; DNA: TGTGCCTCAGGGGAGGGGGCTGGGAATGAGCAGTTCTTC
J: TRBJ2-1; V: TRBV5-4; D: TRBD2; size: NA; CDR3: CASSRTSEGIDEQFF; DNA: TGTGCCAGCAGCCGTACTAGCGAAGGCATAGATGAGCAGTTCTTC
J: TRBJ2-1; V: TRBV3-1/TRBV3-2; D: NA; size: NA; CDR3: CASARWASDTNEQFF; DNA: TGTGCCAGCGCTAGGTGGGCTAGCGATACTAATGAGCAGTTCTTC
J: TRBJ2-6; V: TRBV9; D: TRBD2; size: NA; CDR3: CASSVSGAISGANVLTF; DNA: TGTGCCAGCAGCGTGAGCGGGGCGATCTCTGGGGCCAACGTCCTGACTTTC
J: TRBJ2-7; V: TRBV5-5; D: TRBD2; size: NA; CDR3: CASSYRLAGDSYEQYF; DNA: TGTGCCAGCAGCTATAGGCTAGCGGGAGACTCCTACGAGCAGTACTTC
J: TRBJ2-1; V: TRBV18; D: NA; size: NA; CDR3: CASSVTSGEQFF; DNA: TGTGCCAGCTCAGTAACTAGTGGTGAGCAGTTCTTC
J: TRBJ2-5; V: TRBV18; D: NA; size: NA; CDR3: CASSPLGGSGQETQYF; DNA: TGTGCCAGCTCACCTCTCGGGGGTAGCGGTCAAGAGACCCAGTACTTC
J: TRBJ2-6; V: TRBV5-6; D: TRBD1; size: NA; CDR3: CASRHPGGSTYSGANVLTF; DNA: TGTGCCAGCAGGCACCCAGGGGGCTCCACCTACTCTGGGGCCAACGTCCTGACTTTC
J: TRBJ2-5; V: TRBV6-5; D: TRBD1; size: NA; CDR3: CASSYPTTGGEETQYF; DNA: TGTGCCAGCAGTTACCCCACCACAGGGGGCGAAGAGACCCAGTACTTC
J: TRBJ1-6; V: TRBV24-1; D: NA; size: NA; CDR3: CATSLRQVYNSPLHF; DNA: TGTGCCACCAGCCTAAGACAGGTCTATAATTCACCCCTCCACTTT
J: TRBJ2-5; V: TRBV20-1; D: TRBD2; size: NA; CDR3: CSVLAEETQYF; DNA: TGCAGCGTCCTAGCGGAAGAGACCCAGTACTTC
J: TRBJ2-7; V: TRBV4-1; D: NA; size: NA; CDR3: CASSHGEGSSYEQYF; DNA: TGCGCCAGCAGCCATGGAGAGGGGTCCTCCTACGAGCAGTACTTC
J: TRBJ2-7; V: TRBV29-1; D: NA; size: NA; CDR3: CSVEGVGSYEQYF; DNA: TGCAGCGTTGAAGGAGTCGGATCCTACGAGCAGTACTTC
J: TRBJ1-6; V: TRBV30; D: TRBD1; size: NA; CDR3: CAWSGGTRGSPLHF; DNA: TGTGCCTGGAGTGGCGGAACCAGGGGGTCACCCCTCCACTTT